These 20 T cell receptor beta chains came from one sample sequenced in a study of T cells in Graves' hyperthyroidism and ophthalmopathy (dated by TCRdb to between 2019 and 2020). The library relied on multiplex PCR. TCRdb names Illumina HiSeq 2000 as the instrument used. The TCR beta CDR3 regions were amplified from the RNA transcripts. For the first round of RT-PCR on the TCR CDR3, the HTBI primer set was used together with the Qiagen OneStep RT-PCR kit. Using fastp at Q25 and MiXCR, TCRdb reprocessed the public reads and kept productive beta chains. Each entry is one CDR3 protein sequence, shown with its most common DNA and genes. Present in this sample are approximately 600,000 distinct CDR3 sequences, 14% of which were seen just once. The top ten constitute approximately 6.4% of the sample. The specimen sequenced was blood. These TCRs come from a woman between 18 and 30 years old with Graves' ophthalmopathy.

This clonotype was seen more than once but under ten times. This chain connects TRBV29-1 to TRBJ2-1; a weak D match, TRBD2 (5 bases). CDR1 is SQVTM, CDR2 ANQGSEA, per germline. The CDR3 covers 14 residues. Trimming stripped 0 bases from V and 4 bases from J, with 10 bases between. The CDR3 nucleotides are TGCAGCGTTGAAGAGTACGGACTTTACAATGAGCAGTTCTTC. It encodes CSVEEYGLYNEQFF.

This clonotype was detected many times. The CDR3 nucleotides read TGTGCCAGCAGTGAATATGTAGCGGGAAGTGCAGATACGCAGTATTTT. As protein: CASSEYVAGSADTQYF. The chain has TRBV2 and TRBJ2-3; 8 bases are shared with TRBD2. The V and J ends lost 2 bases and 4 bases, in that order; junction bases with no gene match: 8. This CDR3 has 16 amino acids. CDR1 is SNHLY, CDR2 FYNNEI, per germline.

At least ten counts were recorded for this clonotype. The gene calls are TRBV20-1 and TRBJ2-3, with TRBD2 as a possible D gene (6 bases). With 2 bases removed from V and 0 bases from J, the gap between germline ends came to 6 bases. This CDR3 has 13 residues. Germline V gene lookup returns CDR1 DFQATT and CDR2 SNEGSKA (reference sequence). For the CDR3, the DNA is TGCAGTGCTAGACTAGCGAGCACAGATACGCAGTATTTT. Its protein is CSARLASTDTQYF.

This clonotype has at least ten counts. This sequence joins TRBV12-3 or TRBV12-4 and TRBJ1-5; D is perhaps TRBD1 (5 bases). This CDR3 is 14 amino acids long. The V and J ends lost 2 bases and 7 bases respectively, with 12 bases between them. In DNA form, the CDR3 reads TGTGCCAGCAGTTTACCCGATCAGGGCCAGCCCCAGCATTTT. Translating gives CASSLPDQGQPQHF.

For the CDR3, the DNA is TGTGCCAGCAGTTATGACAGGGAGGGAGAGACCCAGTACTTC. It encodes CASSYDREGETQYF. The gene calls are TRBV6-1 and TRBJ2-5; TRBD1 or TRBD2 may be the D gene (7 bases each). Germline CDR1 is MNHNS and CDR2 is SASEGT. This CDR3 contains 14 residues. Trimming pared 5 bases from V and 4 bases from J, leaving 14 bases between.

This clonotype has a handful of counts. The chain combines TRBV18 with TRBJ1-5; TRBD1 might be the D (5 bases). Germline V CDR1 and CDR2: KGHSH, LQKENI. This CDR3 is 14 amino acids long. Trimming shortened V by 2 bases and J by 6 bases, and 11 bases separated the two germline ends. The CDR3 DNA reads as TGTGCCAGCTCACCAGGGGGGGGGTTTCAGCCCCAGCATTTT. Its protein is CASSPGGGFQPQHF.

This clonotype was counted ten times or more. The rearrangement joins TRBV6-1 to TRBJ1-5; unclear D gene. V gave up 5 bases and J gave up 2 bases, with 16 bases separating them. CDR1 MNHNS and CDR2 SASEGT come from the germline V gene. This CDR3 is built from 16 residues. The chain's CDR3 is CASSSTWFVGNQPQHF. The CDR3 region has the DNA TGTGCCAGCAGTTCCACGTGGTTTGTCGGCAATCAGCCCCAGCATTTT.

This clonotype was found a few times. The chain combines TRBV30 with TRBJ1-1; D possibly corresponds to TRBD1 (6 bases). CDR3 length equals 14 residues. V lost 1 base to trimming and J lost 0 bases, with 9 bases between them. CDR1 and CDR2 (germline): GTSNPN, SVGIG (reference sequence). For the CDR3, the DNA is TGTGCCTGGAGTGGGACAGCCTTGAACACTGAAGCTTTCTTT. It yields the protein CAWSGTALNTEAFF. The whole variable domain, filled in from reference TRBV30 and TRBJ1-1, reads SQTIHQWPATLVQPVGSPLSLECTVEGTSNPNLYWYRQAAGRGLQLLFYSVGIGQISSEVPQNLSASRPQDRQFILSSKKLLLSDSGFYLCAWSGTALNTEAFFGQGTRLTVV.

The chain links TRBV20-1 to TRBJ2-2; 7 bases are shared with TRBD2. Germline trimming cut 0 bases from V and 0 bases from J; bases unmatched to any gene: 4. Germline V gene sequence: CDR1 DFQATT, CDR2 SNEGSKA (reference sequence). The CDR3 contains 16 residues. CDR3 DNA: TGCAGTGCTAGAGATTCAGGGAGGGCGAACACCGGGGAGCTGTTTTTT. This codes for CSARDSGRANTGELFF.

The chain has TRBV19 and TRBJ1-2, with a possible D match to TRBD1 (6 bases). The CDR3 totals 14 residues. V dropped 5 bases and J dropped 4 bases, with 14 bases sitting between them. Germline V lookup: CDR1 LNHDA, CDR2 SQIVND (reference sequence). The CDR3 loop is CASSATDRFYGYTF. CDR3 coding DNA: TGTGCCAGTAGTGCAACGGACAGATTCTATGGCTACACCTTC.

The chain recombines TRBV6-1 with TRBJ2-5; the D gene is possibly TRBD2 (6 bases). Germline V gene data show CDR1 as MNHNS and CDR2 as SASEGT. This CDR3 spans 17 amino acids. Trimming took 5 bases from V and 5 from J, leaving 24 bases between them. The CDR3 DNA sequence: TGTGCCAGCAGTCTCAATTACCAGCGGGCGCTGCATGAGACCCAGTACTTC. It codes for CASSLNYQRALHETQYF.

V gene TRBV9 combines with J gene TRBJ2-3; D might be TRBD1 (6 bases). The CDR3 runs to 15 residues. CDR1 and CDR2 from the germline V gene are SGDLS and YYNGEE. V dropped 0 bases and J dropped 1 base, with 9 bases sitting between them. The CDR3 DNA sequence: TGTGCCAGCAGCGTAGCAGGGGCGGGCACAGATACGCAGTATTTT. Protein product: CASSVAGAGTDTQYF.

This clonotype has a count of ten or more. This chain uses TRBV2 with TRBJ1-2; a possible D gene is TRBD1 (5 bases). Germline V gives CDR1 SNHLY, CDR2 FYNNEI. This CDR3 has 13 residues. The V and J ends lost 4 bases and 2 bases respectively, with 8 bases between them. Here the CDR3 DNA reads TGTGCCAGCAGTGGAGGGGCGAACTATGGCTACACCTTC. It is translated as CASSGGANYGYTF.

This rearrangement joins TRBV19 to TRBJ2-2, with D unresolved. There are 14 residues in the CDR3. The germline V gene has CDR1 LNHDA and CDR2 SQIVND (reference sequence). V was cut by 4 bases and J by 7 bases, with 13 bases left in between. The CDR3 DNA reads as TGTGCCAGTAGTACCGACCTCGACCTCGGGGAGCTGTTTTTT. It is translated as CASSTDLDLGELFF. The full variable domain, with the rest looked up from reference TRBV19 and TRBJ2-2, is DGGITQSPKYLFRKEGQNVTLSCEQNLNHDAMYWYRQDPGQGLRLIYYSQIVNDFQKGDIAEGYSVSREKKESFPLTVTSAQKNPTAFYLCASSTDLDLGELFFGEGSRLTVL.

This sequence joins TRBV11-2 and TRBJ2-2, with 9 bases lining up with TRBD1. The length of the CDR3 is 17 residues. The J segment lost 3 bases and the V segment lost 2 bases, leaving 7 bases of the junction unmatched. Germline values: CDR1 SGHAT, CDR2 FQNNGV. This CDR3 is CASSLPRTGADTGELFF. In nucleotides, the CDR3 is TGTGCCAGCAGCTTACCCCGGACAGGGGCGGACACCGGGGAGCTGTTTTTT.

This clonotype was seen many times. The chain carries TRBV7-9 and TRBJ1-3; no clear D gene. The length of the CDR3 is 14 residues. Per germline, CDR1 SEHNR and CDR2 FQNEAQ (reference sequence). V lost 4 bases to trimming and J lost 0 bases, with 7 bases between them. CDR3 protein: CASSSTLSGNTIYF. CDR3 in DNA: TGTGCCAGCAGCTCGACACTCTCTGGAAACACCATATATTTT.

The table lists this clonotype with many counts. The CDR3 sequence is CAWTPGTAQETQYF. In nucleotides, the CDR3 is TGTGCCTGGACCCCAGGGACAGCCCAAGAGACCCAGTACTTC. V and J are TRBV30 and TRBJ2-5; 7 positions match TRBD1. Germline V gene data show CDR1 as GTSNPN and CDR2 as SVGIG (reference sequence). The CDR3 extends over 14 amino acids. V shed 4 bases and J 1 base; nucleotides not matched to a gene: 6.

There are a few counts of this clonotype. The rearrangement links TRBV7-3 to TRBJ2-2, with 12 bases lining up with TRBD2. V trimming: 1 base; J trimming: 3 bases; junction bases outside the gene matches: 9. The CDR3 totals 19 residues. Looked up from germline, CDR1 is SGHTA and CDR2 is FQGTGA. As DNA, the CDR3 is TGTGCCAGCAGCTTAAGAAATCTAGCGGGAGGGTCGGACACCGGGGAGCTGTTTTTT. Amino acid sequence: CASSLRNLAGGSDTGELFF.

This clonotype was picked up many times. The chain employs TRBV28 and TRBJ2-1; D perhaps matches TRBD1 (6 bases). This CDR3 has 13 amino acids. The V gene's germline CDR1 is MDHEN and CDR2 SYDVKM. V lost 4 bases and J lost 4, with 8 bases in between. CDR3 sequence reads: CASSSGQYNEQFF. The CDR3 DNA sequence: TGTGCCAGCAGTTCGGGACAATACAATGAGCAGTTCTTC. The complete variable domain, with remaining parts taken from reference TRBV28 and TRBJ2-1, reads DVKVTQSSRYLVKRTGEKVFLECVQDMDHENMFWYRQDPGLGLRLIYFSYDVKMKEKGDIPEGYSVSREKKERFSLILESASTNQTSMYLCASSSGQYNEQFFGPGTRLTVL.

A few counts support this clonotype. The CDR3 carries no conserved terminal phenylalanine or tryptophan, so it likely arises from a read error. V gene TRBV11-2 combines with J gene TRBJ1-2, with 8 bases lining up with TRBD1. The CDR3 has 15 amino acids. CDR1 is SGHAT and CDR2 is FQNNGV in the germline V gene. Trimming removed 1 base from V and 4 bases from J; junction bases left unmatched: 5. The CDR3 here is CASSLGQGAGYGYTL. CDR3 in DNA: TGTGCCAGCAGCTTAGGGCAGGGGGCAGGCTATGGCTACACCCTC.